Presented here are 19 T cell receptor beta chains from one specimen sequenced in a study of blood T cell repertoires in COVID-19. This table comes from immunoSEQ multiplex PCR, and its TCRdb copy is limited to in-frame clones, with some not included. In the table there are around 78,000 clones, about four fifths of which are singletons. The sequencing input was peripheral blood. The receptors come from a human donor in a cohort sampled during active COVID-19.

This clone was seen only once. The rearrangement joins TRBV7-6 to TRBJ1-5; 7 bases fit TRBD1. Germline V gene lookup returns CDR1 SGHVS and CDR2 FNYEAQ. V lost 5 bases, J lost 6 bases, and 4 bases stayed unmatched. CDR3 length: 13 amino acids. The CDR3 reads CASSPGGSQPQHF. The DNA for the CDR3 is TGTGCCAGCAGCCCAGGGGGATCTCAGCCCCAGCATTTT.

This sequence joins TRBV3-1 (or the pseudogene TRBV3-2) and TRBJ1-2; unclear D gene. The V gene's germline CDR1 is LGHDT and CDR2 YNNKEL (reference sequence). Trimming cost V 6 bases and J 5 bases, with 10 bases left between them. The CDR3 spans 12 residues. The CDR3 reads CASSHARYGYTF. In nucleotides, the CDR3 is TGTGCCAGCAGTCACGCCCGGTATGGCTACACCTTC.

The chain uses TRBV27 and TRBJ2-7; D is undetermined. This CDR3 is 14 amino acids long. The V and J ends lost 6 bases and 6 bases respectively, with 18 bases between them. The germline gives CDR1 MNHEY, CDR2 SMNVEV (reference sequence). DNA of the CDR3: TGTGCCAGCAGCCCTTCGGTTTTTCCGTCCGAGCAGTACTTC. This codes for CASSPSVFPSEQYF.

This clone was detected a few times. This chain connects TRBV3-1 (or the pseudogene TRBV3-2) to TRBJ2-3, with a possible D match to TRBD2 (6 bases). Trimming pared 0 bases from V and 1 base from J, leaving 8 bases between. CDR1 and CDR2 from the germline V gene are LGHDT and YNNKEL (reference sequence). The CDR3 covers 15 residues. The CDR3 DNA is TGTGCCAGCAGCCAAGATCCGGGGGGCACAGATACGCAGTATTTT. Translated: CASSQDPGGTDTQYF.

The V call is TRBV30, the J call TRBJ1-2, with D unclear. CDR3 length: 14 amino acids. CDR1 is GTSNPN, CDR2 SVGIG, per germline (reference sequence). Trimming shortened V by 2 bases and J by 0 bases, and 10 bases separated the two germline ends. CDR3 nucleotide sequence: TGTGCCTGGAGTCGTGGCAGGTCTAACTATGGCTACACCTTC. Its protein product is CAWSRGRSNYGYTF.

The chain combines TRBV7-2 with TRBJ1-1; weak D call: TRBD1 (6 bases). Trimming removed 2 bases at V and 1 base at J, with 11 bases between. From germline, CDR1 is SGHTA and CDR2 FQGNSA. The CDR3 sequence is 15 residues long. The CDR3 sequence: CASSLQGPSNTEAFF. DNA for the CDR3: TGTGCCAGCAGCTTACAGGGGCCCTCGAACACTGAAGCTTTCTTT. Based on the CDR3 plus reference TRBV7-2 and TRBJ1-1, the full variable domain is GAGVSQSPSNKVTEKGKDVELRCDPISGHTALYWYRQSLGQGLEFLIYFQGNSAPDKSGLPSDRFSAERTGGSVSTLTIQRTQQEDSAVYLCASSLQGPSNTEAFFGQGTRLTVV.

A single count supports this clone. J is TRBJ2-1 and V is TRBV11-3; 13 bases match TRBD2. The V gene end was trimmed by 5 bases and the J gene end by 8 bases; junction bases not matched to a gene: 6. Per germline, CDR1 SGHNT and CDR2 YENEEA. The CDR3 length is 15 residues. The CDR3 DNA follows: TGTGCCAGCAGCCAAACTAGCGGGGGGGCCTATGAGCAGTTCTTC. It specifies CASSQTSGGAYEQFF.

This clone is a singleton in its sample. The chain has TRBV7-8 and TRBJ1-1; no clear D. Trimming removed 5 bases from V and 0 bases from J, with 7 bases in between. This CDR3 has 13 amino acids. In germline, CDR1 is SGHVS, CDR2 FQNEAQ. The CDR3 is CASSRRVNTEAFF. The CDR3 nucleotides are TGTGCCAGCAGCCGGAGGGTGAACACTGAAGCTTTCTTT. The full variable domain, its missing parts supplied by reference TRBV7-8 and TRBJ1-1, is GAGVSQSPRYKVAKRGQDVALRCDPISGHVSLFWYQQALGQGPEFLTYFQNEAQLDKSGLPSDRFFAERPEGSVSTLKIQRTQQEDSAVYLCASSRRVNTEAFFGQGTRLTVV.

The rearrangement uses TRBV5-1 and TRBJ1-2; D not certain. This CDR3 region has 14 residues. V gave up 4 bases and J gave up 2 bases, with 12 bases separating them. Germline assignment: CDR1 SGHRS and CDR2 YFSETQ. CDR3 DNA sequence: TGCGCCAGCAGCACCTTTGGAGCCAACTATGGCTACACCTTC. Its translation is CASSTFGANYGYTF.

The rearrangement uses TRBV6-6 and TRBJ1-5, with a tentative D call TRBD1 (6 bases). The CDR3 has 16 amino acids. Germline V CDR1 and CDR2: MNHNY, SVGAGI (reference sequence). The V gene lost 2 bases and the J gene lost 7 bases, with 18 bases spanning the gap. CDR3 bases: TGTGCCAGCAGTTACCCTGGGGGCGTAAGTCAACAGCCCCAGCATTTT. It is translated as CASSYPGGVSQQPQHF.

The rearrangement uses TRBV2 and TRBJ2-5; unclear D gene. The CDR3 runs to 12 residues. Per germline, CDR1 SNHLY and CDR2 FYNNEI. Trimming stripped 3 bases from V and 6 bases from J, with 8 bases between. CDR3: CASSDSFQTQYF. The CDR3 DNA reads as TGTGCCAGCAGTGATTCCTTTCAGACCCAGTACTTC. Variable domain in full (rest from reference TRBV2 and TRBJ2-5): EPEVTQTPSHQVTQMGQEVILRCVPISNHLYFYWYRQILGQKVEFLVSFYNNEISEKSEIFDDQFSVERPDGSNFTLKIRSTKLEDSAMYFCASSDSFQTQYFGPGTRLLVL.

The gene calls are TRBV7-9 and TRBJ2-7; 8 positions agree with TRBD1. The CDR3 runs 17 residues. Looked up from germline, CDR1 is SEHNR and CDR2 is FQNEAQ (reference sequence). Germline trimming cut 4 bases from V and 2 bases from J; bases unmatched to any gene: 13. As DNA, the CDR3 is TGTGCCAGCAGCTCGGATAAGGACAGGGCTTCAACCTACGAGCAGTACTTC. The encoded protein is CASSSDKDRASTYEQYF.

The chain recombines TRBV18 with TRBJ1-1; D is undetermined. Germline V lookup: CDR1 KGHSH, CDR2 LQKENI. The CDR3 sequence is 15 residues long. V dropped 0 bases and J dropped 4 bases, with 12 bases sitting between them. This CDR3 is CASSPPTFRSTEAFF. In nucleotides, the CDR3 is TGTGCCAGCTCACCACCCACATTTAGGAGCACTGAAGCTTTCTTT.

This rearrangement joins TRBV5-6 to TRBJ2-5; D ambiguous. The V end was cut by 4 bases, the J end by 1 base, with 14 bases between. Looked up from germline, CDR1 is SGHDT and CDR2 is YYEEEE. This CDR3 has 15 amino acids. CDR3 loop: CASSPWWPGQETQYF. CDR3 DNA: TGTGCCAGCAGCCCTTGGTGGCCAGGCCAAGAGACCCAGTACTTC.

The genes are TRBV5-5 and TRBJ2-5; 10 bases align to TRBD1. Germline V gene lookup returns CDR1 SGHKS and CDR2 YYEKEE (reference sequence). CDR3 length: 15 amino acids. After removal of 0 bases from V and 4 bases from J, the junction contained 3 bases not matched to a gene. CDR3 nucleotide sequence: TGTGCCAGCAGCTTGGGGACAGGGGGTTTAGAGACCCAGTACTTC. This gives the protein CASSLGTGGLETQYF.

The J gene is TRBJ2-1, the V gene TRBV2; TRBD2 aligns across 12 bases. The junction had 11 bases not matched to a gene; V was cut back by 8 bases and J by 9 bases. Germline loops: CDR1 SNHLY, CDR2 FYNNEI. There are 15 residues in the CDR3. For the CDR3, the DNA is TGTGCCAGCGAACGCTGGTCTAGCGGGGGGGGTGAGCAGTTCTTC. This codes for CASERWSSGGGEQFF.

The chain uses TRBV7-3 and TRBJ1-1; maybe TRBD1 (5 bases). CDR1 is SGHTA and CDR2 is FQGTGA in the germline V gene. This CDR3 spans 12 amino acids. V lost 5 bases and J lost 4, with 8 bases in between. CDR3 in amino acids: CASSQRGTEAFF. The CDR3 coding sequence is TGTGCCAGCAGCCAAAGGGGCACTGAAGCTTTCTTT.

The CDR3 sequence: CASTKGGAYEQYF. The CDR3 region has the DNA TGTGCCAGCACAAAAGGGGGGGCCTACGAGCAGTACTTC. The chain combines TRBV28 with TRBJ2-7; weak D call: TRBD2 (7 bases). The CDR3 has 13 residues. The V end lost 7 bases, the J end lost 2 bases, and 12 bases lay between the germline ends. Germline loops: CDR1 MDHEN, CDR2 SYDVKM. Full variable domain (outside the CDR3, taken from reference TRBV28 and TRBJ2-7): DVKVTQSSRYLVKRTGEKVFLECVQDMDHENMFWYRQDPGLGLRLIYFSYDVKMKEKGDIPEGYSVSREKKERFSLILESASTNQTSMYLCASTKGGAYEQYFGPGTRLTVT.

The V gene is TRBV10-1, the J gene TRBJ2-5, with D possibly TRBD1 on 5 matching bases. V gave up 3 bases and J gave up 5 bases, with 16 bases separating them. CDR1 is WNHNN and CDR2 is SYGVQD in the germline V gene (reference sequence). This CDR3 region has 15 residues. The CDR3 nucleotides are TGCGCCAGCAGTGACGGGCCAGGGCCGTCGGAGACCCAGTACTTC. Translated, it gives CASSDGPGPSETQYF.